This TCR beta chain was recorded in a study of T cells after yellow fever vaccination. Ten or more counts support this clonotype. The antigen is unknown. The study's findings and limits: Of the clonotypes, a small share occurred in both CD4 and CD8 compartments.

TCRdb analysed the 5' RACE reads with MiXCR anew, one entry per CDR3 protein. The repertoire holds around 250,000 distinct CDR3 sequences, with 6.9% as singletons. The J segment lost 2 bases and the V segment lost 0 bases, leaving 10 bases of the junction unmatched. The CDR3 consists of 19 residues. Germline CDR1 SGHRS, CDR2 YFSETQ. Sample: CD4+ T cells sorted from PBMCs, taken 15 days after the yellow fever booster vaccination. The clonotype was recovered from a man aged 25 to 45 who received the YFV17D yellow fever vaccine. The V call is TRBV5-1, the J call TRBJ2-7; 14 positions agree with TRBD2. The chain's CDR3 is CASSLVGPGLAGAAYEQYF. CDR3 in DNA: TGCGCCAGCAGCTTGGTTGGTCCGGGACTAGCGGGAGCAGCCTACGAGCAGTACTTC. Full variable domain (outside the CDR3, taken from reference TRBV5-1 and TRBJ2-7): KAGVTQTPRYLIKTRGQQVTLSCSPISGHRSVSWYQQTPGQGLQFLFEYFSETQRNKGNFPGRFSGRQFSNSRSEMNVSTLELGDSALYLCASSLVGPGLAGAAYEQYFGPGTRLTVT.